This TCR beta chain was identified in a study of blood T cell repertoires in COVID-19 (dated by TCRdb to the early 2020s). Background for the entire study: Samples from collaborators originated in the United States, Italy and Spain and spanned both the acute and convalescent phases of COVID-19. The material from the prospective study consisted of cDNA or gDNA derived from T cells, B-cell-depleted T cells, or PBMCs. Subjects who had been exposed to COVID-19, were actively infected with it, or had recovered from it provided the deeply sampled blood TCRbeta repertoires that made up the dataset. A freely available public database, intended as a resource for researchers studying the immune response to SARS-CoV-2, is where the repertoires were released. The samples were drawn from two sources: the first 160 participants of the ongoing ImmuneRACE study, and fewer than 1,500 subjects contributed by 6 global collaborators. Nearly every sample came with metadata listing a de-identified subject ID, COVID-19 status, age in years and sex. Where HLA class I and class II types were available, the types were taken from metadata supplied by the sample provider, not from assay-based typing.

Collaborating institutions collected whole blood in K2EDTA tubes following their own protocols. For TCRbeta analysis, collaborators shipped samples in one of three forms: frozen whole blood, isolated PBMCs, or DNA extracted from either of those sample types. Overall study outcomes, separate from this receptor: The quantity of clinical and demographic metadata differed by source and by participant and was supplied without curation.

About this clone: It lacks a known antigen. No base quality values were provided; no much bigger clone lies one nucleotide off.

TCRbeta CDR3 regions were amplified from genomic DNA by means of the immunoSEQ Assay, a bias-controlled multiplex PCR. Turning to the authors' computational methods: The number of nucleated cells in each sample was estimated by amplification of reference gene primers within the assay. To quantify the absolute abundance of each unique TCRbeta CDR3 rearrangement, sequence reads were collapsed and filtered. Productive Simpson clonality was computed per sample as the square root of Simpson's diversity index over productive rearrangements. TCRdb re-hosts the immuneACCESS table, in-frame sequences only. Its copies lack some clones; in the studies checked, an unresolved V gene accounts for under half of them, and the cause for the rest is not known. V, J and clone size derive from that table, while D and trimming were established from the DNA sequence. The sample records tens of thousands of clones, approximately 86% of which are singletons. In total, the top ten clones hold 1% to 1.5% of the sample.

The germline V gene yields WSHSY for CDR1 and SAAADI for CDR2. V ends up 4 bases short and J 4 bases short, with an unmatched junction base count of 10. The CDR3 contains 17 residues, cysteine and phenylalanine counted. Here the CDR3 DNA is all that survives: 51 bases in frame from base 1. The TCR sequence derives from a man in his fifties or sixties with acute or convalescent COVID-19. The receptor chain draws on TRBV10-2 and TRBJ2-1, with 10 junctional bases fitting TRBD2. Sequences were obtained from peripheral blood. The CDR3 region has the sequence CASSVRSGRASYNEQFF. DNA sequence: TGCGCCAGCAGTGTCAGGAGCGGGAGGGCCTCTTACAATGAGCAGTTCTTC.